Shown below are 13 T cell receptor beta chains from a single sample sequenced in a study of blood T cell repertoires in COVID-19. Data came from immunoSEQ multiplex PCR; TCRdb stores just in-frame clones and leaves some out. This sample has about 480,000 clones, with around nine tenths found just once. Specimen: PBMCs or T cells enriched from blood (not recorded which). The receptors were sampled from a woman in her thirties or forties who had recovered from COVID-19.

The V call is TRBV24-1, the J call TRBJ1-4, with 7 positions matching TRBD1. The V and J ends lost 3 bases and 8 bases, in that order; junction bases with no gene match: 8. Germline V lookup: CDR1 KGHDR, CDR2 SFDVKD. The CDR3 extends over 15 amino acids. The CDR3 DNA sequence: TGTGCCACCAGTGATACGGGACAGCACGAGGAAAAACTGTTTTTT. Translation: CATSDTGQHEEKLFF.

The chain is built from TRBV7-2 and TRBJ2-7; tentative D call: TRBD2 (6 bases). Germline V CDR1 and CDR2: SGHTA, FQGNSA. With 4 bases removed from V and 0 bases from J, the gap between germline ends came to 13 bases. The CDR3 is made up of 15 amino acids. CDR3 in DNA: TGTGCCAGCAGCTCACCCGGGAGCACCTCCTACGAGCAGTACTTC. Translated: CASSSPGSTSYEQYF.

This chain connects TRBV12-5 to TRBJ1-1; TRBD1 might be the D (5 bases). V lost 3 bases and J lost 0, with 17 bases in between. The CDR3 spans 17 residues. Germline CDR1 and CDR2: LGHNT and FRNRAP. This CDR3 is CASGLILGAEMNTEAFF. CDR3 DNA sequence: TGTGCTAGTGGTTTAATTTTAGGGGCTGAAATGAACACTGAAGCTTTCTTT. The full variable domain, its missing parts supplied by reference TRBV12-5 and TRBJ1-1, is DARVTQTPRHKVTEMGQEVTMRCQPILGHNTVFWYRQTMMQGLELLAYFRNRAPLDDSGMPKDRFSAEMPDATLATLKIQPSEPRDSAVYFCASGLILGAEMNTEAFFGQGTRLTVV.

Details on this clone: This sample includes further DNA sequences coding for the same CDR3. The chain joins TRBV5-1 to TRBJ1-1, with 10 bases fitting TRBD1. This CDR3 has 15 residues. The germline V gene encodes CDR1 SGHRS and CDR2 YFSETQ. Trimming cost V 0 bases and J 4 bases; bases outside gene matches: 3. CDR3 sequence: CASSLGTGGSTEAFF. The CDR3 DNA follows: TGCGCCAGCAGCTTGGGGACAGGGGGATCCACTGAAGCTTTCTTT.

The gene calls are TRBV5-5 and TRBJ2-7; TRBD2 matches 7 bases. The CDR3 spans 14 residues. V shed 3 bases, J shed 3 bases, and the junction held 6 bases outside the gene matches. Germline CDR1 SGHKS, CDR2 YYEKEE (reference sequence). The CDR3: CASSSGTKFYEQYF. The CDR3 nucleotides read TGTGCCAGCAGCTCCGGGACTAAATTCTACGAGCAGTACTTC.

The chain uses TRBV18 and TRBJ2-7; 8 bases are shared with TRBD2. From germline, CDR1 is KGHSH and CDR2 LQKENI. The CDR3 runs 16 residues. Trimming at V came to 0 bases and at J to 2 bases, leaving 6 bases not matched to a gene. Here the CDR3 DNA reads TGTGCCAGCTCACCACCTACTAGCGGCGTGCCCTACGAGCAGTACTTC. This gives the protein CASSPPTSGVPYEQYF.

With regard to this clone: The sample contains more than one DNA sequence encoding this CDR3. V usage is TRBV28 and J usage is TRBJ1-1; tentative D call: TRBD1 (5 bases). V lost 5 bases and J lost 5, with 9 bases in between. The CDR3 sequence is 12 residues long. Germline V gives CDR1 MDHEN, CDR2 SYDVKM. DNA for the CDR3: TGTGCCAGCAGTCTTTCAGGGACTGAAGCTTTCTTT. Translating it yields CASSLSGTEAFF. The full variable domain, in which reference TRBV28 and TRBJ1-1 provide the parts outside the CDR3, is DVKVTQSSRYLVKRTGEKVFLECVQDMDHENMFWYRQDPGLGLRLIYFSYDVKMKEKGDIPEGYSVSREKKERFSLILESASTNQTSMYLCASSLSGTEAFFGQGTRLTVV.

The chain carries TRBV5-4 and TRBJ2-3, with D possibly TRBD2 on 6 matching bases. The CDR3 consists of 15 residues. The germline V and J ends were trimmed by 4 bases and 0 bases, with 12 bases remaining between them. Germline V gene lookup returns CDR1 SGHNT and CDR2 YYREEE (reference sequence). CDR3 nucleotides: TGTGCCAGCAGCCCGGGGGTAGGGAGCACAGATACGCAGTATTTT. Its protein is CASSPGVGSTDTQYF.

The rearrangement uses TRBV15 and TRBJ1-2; 10 positions agree with TRBD1. The germline gives CDR1 LNHNV, CDR2 YYDKDF (reference sequence). V lost 1 base, J lost 5 bases, and 4 bases stayed unmatched. This CDR3 has 15 residues. The CDR3 region is CATSRARTGGYGYTF. Here the CDR3 DNA reads TGTGCCACCAGCAGAGCCAGGACAGGGGGGTATGGCTACACCTTC.

The CDR3 loop reads CASSLGRQGFIYEQYF. CDR3 coding DNA: TGTGCCAGCAGTTTGGGGAGACAGGGGTTCATCTACGAGCAGTACTTC. The rearrangement uses TRBV27 and TRBJ2-7; 8 bases agree with TRBD1. The CDR3 runs to 16 residues. Losses at the gene ends were 3 bases for V and 3 bases for J; bases not matched to a gene: 10. Germline V lookup: CDR1 MNHEY, CDR2 SMNVEV (reference sequence).

This chain joins TRBV5-1 and TRBJ2-1, with TRBD2 identical over 10 bases. Per germline, CDR1 SGHRS and CDR2 YFSETQ. V gave up 1 base and J gave up 7 bases; unmatched junction bases: 14. This CDR3 is 18 amino acids long. The CDR3 sequence: CASSLFPSGSTLGNEQFF. The CDR3 DNA follows: TGCGCCAGCAGCTTGTTTCCTAGCGGGAGTACCCTTGGGAATGAGCAGTTCTTC.

J is TRBJ1-2 and V is TRBV7-9, with D maybe TRBD1 (5 bases). The CDR3 is 14 amino acids. Trimming left V 5 bases short and J 2 bases short, with 12 bases between. Germline assignment: CDR1 SEHNR and CDR2 FQNEAQ (reference sequence). CDR3 nucleotide sequence: TGTGCCAGCAGCCCCCCCGACAGCAACTATGGCTACACCTTC. Its translation: CASSPPDSNYGYTF.

The chain combines TRBV19 with TRBJ1-4; maybe TRBD1 (5 bases). CDR3 length: 16 residues. From germline, CDR1 is LNHDA and CDR2 SQIVND (reference sequence). Trimming took off 5 bases at V and 3 bases at J, with 16 bases between the two ends. The CDR3 bases are TGTGCCAGTAGTCCGACCTCAGGGTTAGCTAATGAAAAACTGTTTTTT. The encoded protein is CASSPTSGLANEKLFF.